Below are 5 T cell receptor beta chains sequenced from a single sample in a study of blood T cell repertoires in COVID-19. This table comes from immunoSEQ multiplex PCR, and its TCRdb copy is limited to in-frame clones, with some not included. The sample comprises more than 90,000 clones, approximately 80% of which are singletons, and 2.5% rests with the top ten. The sequencing sample was made of peripheral blood. These TCRs come from a man aged 50-60 years with acute or convalescent COVID-19.

The rearrangement joins TRBV30 to TRBJ2-5; the match to TRBD1 covers 11 bases. Trimming cost V 1 base and J 4 bases; bases outside gene matches: 2. Per the germline V gene, CDR1 is GTSNPN and CDR2 is SVGIG (reference sequence). This CDR3 has 14 amino acids. Written as DNA, the CDR3 is TGTGCCTGGAGTGAAGGGACAGGGGGAGAGACCCAGTACTTC. Protein product: CAWSEGTGGETQYF.

The chain recombines TRBV11-2 with TRBJ1-1; D unclear. This CDR3 spans 12 amino acids. V was trimmed by 5 bases and J by 10 bases, leaving 14 bases between them. Per the germline V gene, CDR1 is SGHAT and CDR2 is FQNNGV. This CDR3 reads CASSDQIMVAFF. CDR3 coding DNA: TGTGCCAGCAGCGATCAGATAATGGTAGCTTTCTTT.

The chain recombines TRBV14 with TRBJ2-7; 13 bases are shared with TRBD2. The CDR3 loop spans 18 amino acids. The J segment lost 3 bases and the V segment lost 1 base, leaving 9 bases of the junction unmatched. The germline gives CDR1 SGHDN, CDR2 FVKESK. CDR3 protein: CASSQARLAGGHFYEQYF. CDR3 sequence (DNA): TGTGCCAGCAGCCAAGCAAGACTAGCGGGGGGACACTTCTACGAGCAGTACTTC.

The V call is TRBV2, the J call TRBJ1-2; 8 nucleotides agree with TRBD1. The V and J ends lost 6 bases and 5 bases, in that order; junction bases with no gene match: 2. This CDR3 is built from 12 residues. Germline V gene lookup returns CDR1 SNHLY and CDR2 FYNNEI. The CDR3 loop reads CASSGTGYGYTF. The CDR3 DNA follows: TGTGCCAGCAGCGGGACAGGTTATGGCTACACCTTC.

The CDR3 sequence: CASTFGQTNTEAFF. The CDR3 nucleotides are TGTGCCAGTACATTCGGACAAACGAACACTGAAGCTTTCTTT. This chain joins TRBV19 and TRBJ1-1, with D maybe TRBD1 (5 bases). CDR1 LNHDA and CDR2 SQIVND come from the germline V gene (reference sequence). V shed 7 bases and J shed 1 base, with 13 bases lying between them. The CDR3 totals 14 residues.